This T cell receptor beta chain was identified during a study of regulatory T cells in long-lasting Graves disease. General study findings and limits: Persistent Graves' cases showed lower TCR diversity than newly diagnosed cases. The study found persistent patients shared more public clonotypes (roughly 2,800) than new patients (nearly 1,000).

V gave up 1 base and J gave up 4 bases, with 7 bases separating them. CDR3 length equals 12 residues. Germline lookup yields CDR1 SQVTM and CDR2 ANQGSEA. Time point noted: persistent/refractory GD, antithyroid drugs over 5 years with positive TRAb. PBMC RNA was the source of the TCR library. In this cohort, patients came from an endocrinology department located in Xi'an, China. With iRepertoire HTBI primers and Arm-PCR of CDR3 regions, TCR beta libraries were built. TCRdb passed the multiplex PCR reads through MiXCR, listing each CDR3 protein once. The repertoire consists of 500,000 to 700,000 distinct CDR3 sequences, with 25% to 35% occurring once and the leading ten covering around 42%. Concerning this clonotype itself: Its antigen is still unknown.

This clonotype was obtained from a female donor with Graves disease. The source material was peripheral blood mononuclear cells (PBMCs), sampled when the disease was refractory, from a patient treated with antithyroid drugs. The chain joins TRBV29-1 to TRBJ1-2, with no clear D. Here the CDR3 reads CSVEGRRYGYTF. The DNA for the CDR3 is TGCAGCGTTGAAGGCCGGCGCTATGGCTACACCTTC.